This TCR beta chain was sequenced during a study of shared clonotypes between healthy human individuals. Study results and caveats: Clonotypes not shared had lower generation probabilities than those common to all four donors.

CDR1 is SQVTM and CDR2 is ANQGSEA in the germline V gene. Trimming took off 3 bases at V and 5 bases at J, with 17 bases between the two ends. The CDR3 runs 14 residues. On this clone itself: Its antigen is not known.

Donors, without exception, were Caucasian adults residing in Nashville, Tennessee. Every immunoSEQ plate was one replicate of a subset's evenly spread DNA. Repertoires were generated with immunoSEQ multiplex PCR, while TCRdb's copy carries only in-frame clones and drops some. Counted here are some 1.5 million clones, 95% to 99% occurring once; the ten biggest clones make up 0.45%. The chain links TRBV29-1 to TRBJ2-7; D is possibly TRBD1 or TRBD2 (5 bases each). The receptor's source is a young man in good health. The sample was naive CD4+ T cells sorted from blood. The subset was: CD45RA+ positively selected. CDR3 coding DNA: TGCAGCGTTGAGTCCGGGACGGGATACGACGAGCAGTACTTC. This translates into CSVESGTGYDEQYF.